This is a list of T cell receptor beta chains from one sample in a study of shared clonotypes between healthy human individuals. Here immunoSEQ multiplex PCR was the method, and the copy in TCRdb shows in-frame clones only, minus some. The sample records 2 million to 2.5 million clones, less than 95% being singletons. Sequences were obtained from naive CD8+ T cells sorted from blood. These receptors came from a man aged 18 to 35 in good health. The CDR3 runs from the conserved cysteine through the conserved F or W. A D gene is named only where the DNA matches it firmly. Size is omitted from some rows. Given values are once, few, many or a class for expanded clones.

v_call	d_call	j_call	cdr3_length	clone_size	cdr3_nt	cdr3_aa
TRBV5-4	.	TRBJ2-7	11	.	TGTGCCAGCAGCTTCCAACACGAGCAGTACTTC	CASSFQHEQYF
TRBV6-1	.	TRBJ2-7	14	.	TGTGCCAGCAGCTCCGATTGGCAGCACTACGAGCAGTACTTC	CASSSDWQHYEQYF
TRBV9	.	TRBJ2-1	14	once	TGTGCCACTTCCTTTGGAGTAGCGCCGGATGAGCAGTTCTTC	CATSFGVAPDEQFF
TRBV19	.	TRBJ2-7	14	few	TGTGCCAGTAGTATTGGGACAAGCCTCTACGAGCAGTACTTC	CASSIGTSLYEQYF
TRBV4-3	.	TRBJ2-2	15	once	TGCGCCAGCAGCCCAGGACAGTACTATACCGGGGAGCTGTTTTTT	CASSPGQYYTGELFF
TRBV6-5	.	TRBJ1-1	14	.	TGTGCCAGCACGATACGGACGAGGAACACTGAAGCTTTCTTT	CASTIRTRNTEAFF
TRBV5-5	.	TRBJ2-7	15	.	TGTGCCAGCAGCTCCTCCGGGACCCGACCCAACGAGCAGTACTTC	CASSSSGTRPNEQYF
TRBV7-9	.	TRBJ1-3	14	.	TGTGCCAGCAGCTCCCCCCTTGGGGGAAACACCATATATTTT	CASSSPLGGNTIYF
TRBV4-3	TRBD1	TRBJ1-1	16	.	TGCGCCAGCAGCTCCCAAAAAGACAGGGAGAACACTGAAGCTTTCTTT	CASSSQKDRENTEAFF
TRBV5-4	.	TRBJ2-3	12	.	TGTGCCAGCGTTGATCCGGGGCAAACGCAGTATTTT	CASVDPGQTQYF
TRBV5-6	.	TRBJ2-2	13	.	TGTGCCAGCAGCCTGGGGAGCAGCGGGGAGCTGTTTTTT	CASSLGSSGELFF
TRBV19	.	TRBJ2-2	14	.	TGTGCCAGCTCGGCAGGGGGGGACACCGGGGAGCTGTTTTTT	CASSAGGDTGELFF
TRBV4-1	.	TRBJ2-7	13	.	TGCGCCAGCAGTATAAGACAGGACTACGAGCAGTACTTC	CASSIRQDYEQYF
TRBV5-6	.	TRBJ1-2	12	.	TGTGCCAGCAGGTCGCCTCCCTATGGCTACACCTTC	CASRSPPYGYTF
TRBV7-3	.	TRBJ1-5	14	.	TGTGCCAGCAGCTTAACAGGGCCCGATCAGCCCCAGCATTTT	CASSLTGPDQPQHF
TRBV7-9	.	TRBJ2-2	12	.	TGTGCCAGCAGCTTCGGGACCGGGGAGCTGTTTTTT	CASSFGTGELFF
TRBV27	.	TRBJ1-1	14	.	TGTGCCAGCAGTTTATCGGAGGGGAACACTGAAGCTTTCTTT	CASSLSEGNTEAFF
TRBV19	.	TRBJ2-2	13	.	TGTGCCAGTAGTATAGGGACCACCGGGGAGCTGTTTTTT	CASSIGTTGELFF
TRBV27	.	TRBJ2-7	14	.	TGTGCCAGCAGCCTCGGGATCGCGCCCTACGAGCAGTACTTC	CASSLGIAPYEQYF
TRBV4-1	.	TRBJ1-5	15	.	TGCGCCAGCAGCCCGACACCAATTAGCAATCAGCCCCAGCATTTT	CASSPTPISNQPQHF
TRBV27	.	TRBJ2-7	13	.	TGTGCCAGCAGTTTAGATAAACGTGGAGAGCAGTACTTC	CASSLDKRGEQYF
TRBV6-1	.	TRBJ1-1	12	.	TGTGCCAGCAACCTTCGATACACTGAAGCTTTCTTT	CASNLRYTEAFF
TRBV6-1	.	TRBJ2-7	12	.	TGTGCCAGCAGTGATATGGCCTACGAGCAGTACTTC	CASSDMAYEQYF
TRBV27	.	TRBJ2-6	15	.	TGTGCCAGCAGTGCCCTACTCTCTGGGGCCAACGTCCTGACTTTC	CASSALLSGANVLTF
TRBV7-9	TRBD2	TRBJ2-1	15	.	TGTGCCAGCAGCCCCCCGAGCGGGGTTAACAATGAGCAGTTCTTC	CASSPPSGVNNEQFF
TRBV27	.	TRBJ1-5	14	.	TGTGCCAGCAGTTTCGTAGGGGCCAGGCAGCCCCAGCATTTT	CASSFVGARQPQHF
TRBV19	.	TRBJ1-2	13	.	TGTGCCAGTATGGAGGGTGTCCACTATGGCTACACCTTC	CASMEGVHYGYTF
TRBV28	TRBD1	TRBJ1-4	18	.	TGTGCCAGCAGTTTCCCACCGGCCGACAGGGGATCTAATGAAAAACTGTTTTTT	CASSFPPADRGSNEKLFF
TRBV5-4	.	TRBJ2-7	15	.	TGTGCCAGCACCAATATTGGCAGCTACTCCTACGAGCAGTACTTC	CASTNIGSYSYEQYF
TRBV11-2	.	TRBJ2-1	14	.	TGTGCCAGCAGCTTAGATTTTGGGGGTCATGAGCAGTTCTTC	CASSLDFGGHEQFF
TRBV30	.	TRBJ1-1	11	once	TGTGCCTGGAGTGTACAGGGAAAAGCTTTCTTT	CAWSVQGKAFF
TRBV4-3	TRBD1	TRBJ1-2	15	.	TGCGCCAGCAGCCAAGACGGTGGTGGGACAGTTGGCTACACCTTC	CASSQDGGGTVGYTF
TRBV5-6	.	TRBJ2-2	17	.	TGTGCCAGCAGCTCCCTTATTGGGCAGGGGTACACCGGGGAGCTGTTTTTT	CASSSLIGQGYTGELFF
TRBV7-7	TRBD1	TRBJ2-3	18	.	TGTGCTAGCAGCTTACCGCCCTCCGGGACAGGGAGGACAGATACGCAGTATTTT	CASSLPPSGTGRTDTQYF
TRBV4-1	.	TRBJ2-5	15	.	TGCGCCAGCAGCCAAGCTCAGGGTACACGGGAGACCCAGTACTTC	CASSQAQGTRETQYF
TRBV30	.	TRBJ1-1	12	.	TGTGCCTGGAGTCCGGACACGCATGAAGCTTTCTTT	CAWSPDTHEAFF
TRBV4-1	TRBD2	TRBJ2-7	16	.	TGCGCCAGCAGCCAAGAGACAGAAGCGGGAATGAACGAGCAGTACTTC	CASSQETEAGMNEQYF
TRBV5-4	.	TRBJ2-1	12	.	TGTGCCAGCAGCTTGGGGCCCAATGAGCAGTTCTTC	CASSLGPNEQFF
TRBV4-3	.	TRBJ2-1	18	.	TGCGCCAGCAGCCAAGAGGGGGTCGGGGACACTGAATACAATGAGCAGTTCTTC	CASSQEGVGDTEYNEQFF
TRBV4-3	TRBD2	TRBJ2-5	15	.	TGCGCCAGCAGCCAAGTAGCGGGAGATGTCGAGACCCAGTACTTC	CASSQVAGDVETQYF
TRBV10-3	TRBD1	TRBJ2-5	15	.	TGTGCCATCAGTGGCCGGACAGGGGCCCAAGAGACCCAGTACTTC	CAISGRTGAQETQYF
TRBV5-6	.	TRBJ1-4	15	.	TGTGCCAGCAGCGCGCCAGCCACTGAGAATGAAAAACTGTTTTTT	CASSAPATENEKLFF
TRBV7-2	.	TRBJ2-3	14	.	TGTGCCAGCAGCTTAGGGTGGGGGGCCGATACGCAGTATTTT	CASSLGWGADTQYF
TRBV5-1	.	TRBJ2-2	16	.	TGCGCCAGCAGCTTGGCCTATGAACTAGCCCCCGGGGAGCTGTTTTTT	CASSLAYELAPGELFF
TRBV27	.	TRBJ2-7	16	.	TGTGCCAGCAGTTTATCGGGGGACCTCCGTTTAAGCGAGCAGTACTTC	CASSLSGDLRLSEQYF
TRBV10-3	.	TRBJ1-1	17	.	TGTGCCATCAGTGAGTCGCTGGGGGCCAGCGGGGGCACTGAAGCTTTCTTT	CAISESLGASGGTEAFF
TRBV28	TRBD1	TRBJ1-1	15	.	TGTGCCAGCAGTCCCGCGGGACAGGGCAGCACTGAAGCTTTCTTT	CASSPAGQGSTEAFF
TRBV9	.	TRBJ2-7	14	.	TGTGCCAGCAGCCCAGCTGACTCTGGCTACGAGCAGTACTTC	CASSPADSGYEQYF
TRBV6-1	TRBD1	TRBJ1-6	14	.	TGTGCCAGCAGTGCCGGGACAGTTAATTCACCCCTCCACTTT	CASSAGTVNSPLHF
TRBV10-1	.	TRBJ2-1	18	.	TGCGCCAGCAGTGAAGGGCCTGGGGATAGTTTCTCCTACAATGAGCAGTTCTTC	CASSEGPGDSFSYNEQFF